This T cell receptor (beta chain) was sequenced for a study of spatial heterogeneity in lung cancer. Study outcomes and limitations: Expanded tumor TCRs that were ubiquitous appeared in blood more at resection than follow-up.

Every TCR cDNA molecule bore its own unique molecular identifier. From the 5' RACE reads, TCRdb called clonotypes with MiXCR, one entry per CDR3 protein. The sample lists 25,000 to 35,000 distinct CDR3 sequences, over 5% occurring once. This clonotype was recorded at least ten times. Its target is not known. Time point: blood at routine non-recurrence follow-up after resection. No cell sorting; template was whole RNA from tumor, lung tissue or PBMC. This material consisted of PBMCs, taken at follow-up. The sequence was collected from a female donor with early-stage non-small cell lung cancer.

CDR3 loop: CASSQDPSGVTDTQYF. Written as DNA, the CDR3 is TGCGCCAGCAGCCAAGACCCTAGCGGGGTCACAGATACGCAGTATTTT. The chain has TRBV4-3 and TRBJ2-3, with TRBD2 matching 9 bases. Germline CDR1 is LGHNA and CDR2 is YSLEER. V shed 0 bases, J shed 2 bases, and the junction held 3 bases outside the gene matches. This CDR3 contains 16 residues.